The 25 T cell receptor beta chains in this list originate from one sample, sequenced in a study of read filtering for tumor transcriptome and immune sequencing. From 300 to 450 ng of RNA, a library with molecular barcoded alpha/delta and beta/gamma adaptors was made. MiXCR, applied by TCRdb to the reads, yields one record per CDR3 protein. The sample consists of around 140,000 distinct CDR3 sequences, about 13% of them appearing once. Sequenced material: a population of CD138-negative cells sorted from bone marrow. Every receptor here comes from a donor older than 35 with multiple myeloma.

This clonotype was counted many times. This chain connects TRBV27 to TRBJ2-1, with no clear D. V was clipped by 4 bases and J by 7 bases, with 11 bases between them. Germline V gene lookup returns CDR1 MNHEY and CDR2 SMNVEV (reference sequence). The CDR3 contains 13 residues. The CDR3 loop reads CASSSPIGNEQFF. The CDR3 nucleotides read TGTGCCAGCAGTTCTCCTATAGGGAATGAGCAGTTCTTC.

Many counts were recorded for this clonotype. The genes are TRBV12-3 or TRBV12-4 and TRBJ2-1, with 9 bases lining up with TRBD1. V lost 6 bases, J lost 8 bases, and 11 bases stayed unmatched. The CDR3 spans 15 residues. CDR3 DNA sequence: TGTGCCAGCAGACGGACAGGGGCAGAGGGATATGAGCAGTTCTTC. Translated, it gives CASRRTGAEGYEQFF.

Ten or more counts support this clonotype. The rearrangement links TRBV7-2 to TRBJ2-1; 7 nucleotides align to TRBD2. After removal of 3 bases from V and 2 bases from J, the junction contained 1 base not matched to a gene. Looked up from germline, CDR1 is SGHTA and CDR2 is FQGNSA. There are 14 residues in the CDR3. CDR3 in amino acids: CASSFSGTYNEQFF. The CDR3, as DNA: TGTGCCAGCAGCTTCAGCGGGACCTACAATGAGCAGTTCTTC.

This clonotype was seen at least ten times. The rearrangement links TRBV6-5 to TRBJ1-1; 8 nucleotides match TRBD1. From germline, CDR1 is MNHEY and CDR2 SVGAGI. This CDR3 comprises 15 residues. The V segment lost 6 bases and the J segment 5 bases; nucleotides outside the gene matches: 11. The CDR3 DNA reads as TGTGCCAGCAGACCTTTGGACAGGGTCAAAACTGAAGCTTTCTTT. Protein product: CASRPLDRVKTEAFF.

CDR3 sequence: CASSLLYSNQPQHF. The CDR3 DNA reads TGTGCCAGCAGTTTATTATATAGCAATCAGCCCCAGCATTTT. The chain carries TRBV12-3 or TRBV12-4 and TRBJ1-5; D not certain. The CDR3 has 14 amino acids. V was trimmed by 2 bases and J by 0 bases, leaving 5 bases between them.

This clonotype has a count of ten or more. The V call is TRBV6-5, the J call TRBJ2-1; D possibly matches TRBD1 or TRBD2 (6 bases each). Trimming removed 1 base from V and 3 bases from J, with 10 bases in between. Germline V CDR1 and CDR2: MNHEY, SVGAGI. CDR3 length: 15 amino acids. DNA for the CDR3: TGTGCCAGCAGTTACTTAGGGGGGTACTACAATGAGCAGTTCTTC. It specifies CASSYLGGYYNEQFF.

This clonotype has a handful of counts. The rearrangement uses TRBV6-1 and TRBJ2-5, with a possible D match to TRBD1 (5 bases). The CDR3 is 16 amino acids. V was shortened by 7 bases and J by 5 bases, with 23 bases between the two germline ends. Germline loops: CDR1 MNHNS, CDR2 SASEGT. CDR3: CASKGRQGIRLETQYF. CDR3 sequence (DNA): TGTGCCAGCAAGGGAAGGCAGGGCATTAGATTGGAGACCCAGTACTTC.

This clonotype was seen at least ten times. The chain combines TRBV19 with TRBJ2-7, with 8 bases that match TRBD1. CDR1 LNHDA and CDR2 SQIVND come from the germline V gene (reference sequence). CDR3 length: 18 amino acids. After removal of 1 base from V and 0 bases from J, the junction contained 11 bases not matched to a gene. CDR3 residues: CASSIAHGRGRTSYEQYF. CDR3 DNA: TGTGCCAGTAGTATAGCCCATGGCAGGGGGCGTACCTCCTACGAGCAGTACTTC. Full variable domain (outside the CDR3, taken from reference TRBV19 and TRBJ2-7): DGGITQSPKYLFRKEGQNVTLSCEQNLNHDAMYWYRQDPGQGLRLIYYSQIVNDFQKGDIAEGYSVSREKKESFPLTVTSAQKNPTAFYLCASSIAHGRGRTSYEQYFGPGTRLTVT.

This clonotype showed up many times. The chain uses TRBV2 and TRBJ1-5; unclear D gene. V dropped 5 bases and J dropped 5 bases, with 4 bases sitting between them. This CDR3 contains 11 residues. Germline CDR1 is SNHLY and CDR2 is FYNNEI. CDR3 residues: CASSSDQPQHF. In DNA form, the CDR3 reads TGTGCCAGCAGTTCCGATCAGCCCCAGCATTTT.

This chain uses TRBV5-4 with TRBJ2-2; no definite D call. Germline assignment: CDR1 SGHNT and CDR2 YYREEE (reference sequence). Trimming cost V 4 bases and J 5 bases, with 18 bases left between them. The CDR3 contains 16 residues. As DNA, the CDR3 is TGTGCCAGCAGCCGCACCGGAGACATAGGAACCGGGGAGCTGTTTTTT. Its protein product is CASSRTGDIGTGELFF. Together with reference TRBV5-4 and TRBJ2-2, the CDR3 gives the full variable domain: ETGVTQSPTHLIKTRGQQVTLRCSSQSGHNTVSWYQQALGQGPQFIFQYYREEENGRGNFPPRFSGLQFPNYSSELNVNALELDDSALYLCASSRTGDIGTGELFFGEGSRLTVL.

Concerning this clonotype itself: A much bigger clone sits one base away, suggesting this may be a read error. The chain carries TRBV5-1 and TRBJ2-7; unclear D gene. This CDR3 is 14 amino acids long. In germline, CDR1 is SGHRS, CDR2 YFSETQ. Between the trimmed V and J ends, which lost 0 bases and 5 bases, there was a span of 12 bases. Here the CDR3 reads CASSLANRIHEQYF. The CDR3 coding sequence is TGCGCCAGCAGCTTGGCCAATCGGATCCACGAGCAGTACTTC.

This clonotype was seen repeatedly, ten times or more. This sequence joins TRBV7-9 and TRBJ2-3, with 11 bases fitting TRBD2. The CDR3 length is 17 residues. CDR1 is SEHNR and CDR2 is FQNEAQ in the germline V gene (reference sequence). The V and J ends lost 2 bases and 5 bases, in that order; junction bases with no gene match: 9. CDR3 protein: CASSLPLAGGPVDTQYF. In DNA form, the CDR3 reads TGTGCCAGCAGCTTACCTTTAGCGGGAGGGCCGGTAGATACGCAGTATTTT.

Points on this clonotype: Without the conserved terminal phenylalanine or tryptophan, this CDR3 likely stems from a read error. The rearrangement joins TRBV9 to TRBJ2-1; D may be TRBD1 or TRBD2 (6 bases each). The CDR3 covers 13 residues. The V end was cut by 2 bases, the J end by 6 bases, with 9 bases between. Germline V CDR1 and CDR2: SGDLS, YYNGEE. Here the CDR3 DNA reads TGTGCCAGCAGCGTGGGGGGCGGCAATGAGCAGTTCCTC. This gives the protein CASSVGGGNEQFL.

Turning to this clonotype: Lacking the conserved final phenylalanine or tryptophan, this CDR3 likely reflects a read error. This chain links TRBV4-1 with TRBJ2-1; possible D gene TRBD1, 5 bases. This CDR3 spans 15 amino acids. CDR1 and CDR2 from the germline V gene are MGHRA and YSYEKL. Between the trimmed V and J ends, which lost 4 bases and 4 bases, there was a span of 14 bases. The CDR3 DNA reads as TGCGCCAGCAGCCCCGAAGACAGACCTTACAATGAGCAGTTCCTC. Translation gives CASSPEDRPYNEQFL.

This clonotype appeared many times. The genes are TRBV12-5 and TRBJ2-2, with 11 bases identical to TRBD2. The CDR3 loop spans 17 amino acids. J was trimmed by 2 bases and V by 6 bases; bases with no gene match: 8. Germline CDR1 is LGHNT and CDR2 is FRNRAP. The CDR3 DNA reads as TGTGCTAGTGGCCCTGCGACTAGCGGGGTAAACACCGGGGAGCTGTTTTTT. Protein: CASGPATSGVNTGELFF.

This clonotype was detected ten times or more. The V and J genes are TRBV6-2 or TRBV6-3 and TRBJ2-5; 7 bases align to TRBD1. The V and J ends lost 2 bases and 2 bases, in that order; junction bases with no gene match: 5. Germline V gene lookup returns CDR1 MNHEY and CDR2 SVGEGT. The CDR3 is made up of 15 amino acids. This chain's CDR3 is CASSYEGTAQETQYF. DNA for the CDR3: TGTGCCAGCAGTTACGAGGGGACAGCACAAGAGACCCAGTACTTC.

This clonotype has a count of ten or more. The chain combines TRBV4-3 with TRBJ2-3; 7 bases map to TRBD1. The CDR3 extends over 14 amino acids. Trimming removed 4 bases from V and 3 bases from J; junction bases left unmatched: 4. In germline, CDR1 is LGHNA, CDR2 YSLEER. CDR3 nucleotides: TGCGCCAGCAGCCCGACGACAGGGACAGATACGCAGTATTTT. This translates into CASSPTTGTDTQYF.

This clonotype was counted ten times or more. The chain couples TRBV27 to TRBJ2-7; 7 nucleotides line up with TRBD2. Germline loops: CDR1 MNHEY, CDR2 SMNVEV (reference sequence). J was trimmed by 0 bases and V by 3 bases; bases with no gene match: 5. The CDR3 is made up of 15 amino acids. In nucleotides, the CDR3 is TGTGCCAGCAGTTTTTTAGCGGGTCACTCCTACGAGCAGTACTTC. Translated: CASSFLAGHSYEQYF.

Regarding this clonotype: A much larger clone is a single base away; this may be a read error. V usage is TRBV7-2 and J usage is TRBJ2-3, with 7 bases that match TRBD2. This CDR3 comprises 15 residues. Germline V gene sequence: CDR1 SGHTA, CDR2 FQGNSA. DNA for the CDR3: TGTGCCAGCGGCTTATGGGAGGGACGTCGAAATACGCAGTATTTT. Residues: CASGLWEGRRNTQYF.

At least ten counts were recorded for this clonotype. The J gene is TRBJ2-3, the V gene TRBV29-1; 9 positions agree with TRBD2. The CDR3 contains 14 residues. Trimming at V came to 5 bases and at J to 6 bases, leaving 9 bases not matched to a gene. Germline CDR1 SQVTM, CDR2 ANQGSEA. CDR3 loop: CSVWIAGVSDTQYF. The CDR3 DNA sequence: TGCAGCGTTTGGATAGCGGGAGTCAGCGATACGCAGTATTTT.

This clonotype was observed at least ten times. The V call is TRBV5-1, the J call TRBJ2-7; D perhaps matches TRBD2 (5 bases). The germline CDR1 and CDR2 sequences are SGHRS and YFSETQ. Trimming took off 5 bases at V and 2 bases at J, with 11 bases between the two ends. There are 13 residues in the CDR3. CDR3 bases: TGCGCCAGCAGATTTAGCGAAACCTACGAGCAGTACTTC. Translating it yields CASRFSETYEQYF.

Comments on this clonotype: Possible read error: a much larger clone is one base away. The chain carries TRBV5-8 and TRBJ1-5, with D maybe TRBD1 (5 bases). The CDR3 is 13 amino acids. Germline-derived CDR1 and CDR2 are SGHTS and YDEGEE. V was trimmed by 5 bases and J by 6 bases, leaving 12 bases between them. The DNA for the CDR3 is TGTGCCAGCAGGGGGGGTTTCAGTCAGCCCCAGCATTTT. Encoded protein: CASRGGFSQPQHF.

In this sample, this clonotype turned up many times. CDR3 residues: CASSSWGSGPTGELFF. CDR3 DNA sequence: TGTGCCAGCAGCTCATGGGGTAGCGGGCCCACCGGGGAGCTGTTTTTT. The gene calls are TRBV12-3 or TRBV12-4 and TRBJ2-2; 7 bases are shared with TRBD2. Unmatched junction bases numbered 11, after V lost 6 bases and J lost 4 bases. The CDR3 loop spans 16 amino acids.

The J gene is TRBJ2-7, the V gene TRBV14, with 12 positions matching TRBD2. Germline V gene lookup returns CDR1 SGHDN and CDR2 FVKESK. With V trimmed by 4 bases and J by 2 bases, 6 bases remained unmatched. This CDR3 spans 16 amino acids. In nucleotides, the CDR3 is TGTGCCAGCAGCCCGCGACCTAGCGGGAGGGCCTACGAGCAGTACTTC. Translating it yields CASSPRPSGRAYEQYF.

This clonotype has a count of ten or more. The genes are TRBV6-5 and TRBJ2-7; 8 bases agree with TRBD2. V dropped 6 bases and J dropped 4; count of bases not matched to a gene: 11. This CDR3 contains 15 residues. The germline V gene has CDR1 MNHEY and CDR2 SVGAGI. The CDR3 DNA is TGTGCCAGCAGCCCCCTGGGAGCGGGAGTTTACGAGCAGTACTTC. Its translation is CASSPLGAGVYEQYF.